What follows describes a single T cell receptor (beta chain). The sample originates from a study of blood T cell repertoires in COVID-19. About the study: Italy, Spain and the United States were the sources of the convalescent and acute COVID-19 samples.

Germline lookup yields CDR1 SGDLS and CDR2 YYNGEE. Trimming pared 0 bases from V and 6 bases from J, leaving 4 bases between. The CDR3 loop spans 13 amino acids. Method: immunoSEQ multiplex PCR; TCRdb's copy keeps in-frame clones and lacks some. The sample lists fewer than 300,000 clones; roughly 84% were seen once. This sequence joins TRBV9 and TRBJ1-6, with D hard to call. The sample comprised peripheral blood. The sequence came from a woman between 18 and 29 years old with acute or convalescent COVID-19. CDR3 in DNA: TGTGCCAGCAGCGTAGGGCCTAATTCACCCCTCCACTTT. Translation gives CASSVGPNSPLHF.